This T cell receptor (beta chain) derives from a study of OX40 agonist ivuxolimab in advanced cancers. The study's findings and limits: Averaging showed that CD8+ T cells had more expanded clones than CD4+ did. Low clonal expansion, among the lowest seen, marked partial responders at 0.1-3.0 mg/kg. At 0.1 to 3.0 mg/kg, clonal expansion of CD4+ and CD8+ blood T cells had occurred by week 6.

The CDR3 length is 13 residues. The germline gives CDR1 SGHNT, CDR2 YYREEE (reference sequence). V gave up 3 bases and J gave up 4 bases, with 10 bases separating them. Here immunoSEQ multiplex PCR was the method, and the copy in TCRdb shows in-frame clones only, minus some. The sample lists some 40,000 clones; around four fifths were seen once. This clone was seen only once. Its target is unknown. V and J are TRBV5-4 and TRBJ2-5, with a weak D call TRBD2 (6 bases). The clonotype comes from an adult with an advanced solid tumor such as melanoma, head and neck, liver or kidney cancer. Sequenced here: CD4+ or CD8+ T cells sorted from blood, sampled in a trial of the OX40 agonist ivuxolimab. CDR3: CASSSDYGETQYF. The CDR3 coding sequence is TGTGCCAGCAGCTCGGACTACGGAGAGACCCAGTACTTC.